These 28 T cell receptor beta chains came from one sample sequenced in a study of vaccination and CD4 T cells after COVID-19. Cultured CD4+ T cell DNA underwent sequencing with the Oncomine TCR Beta short-read assay. TCRdb re-called the PCR reads through MiXCR, storing one row per CDR3 protein. The sample yields nearly 20,000 distinct CDR3 sequences, 40% to 55% seen once. Treatment: roughly 10-day PBMC culture with coronavirus spike peptide pools or control peptides (ViraFEST assay). These receptors have no known antigen. Here the sequenced sample was CD4+ T cells from blood, cultured in vitro, taken after SARS-CoV-2 vaccination. These receptor sequences come from a human donor who had recovered from COVID-19.

This rearrangement joins TRBV2 to TRBJ2-5; TRBD1 is a possible D gene (7 bases). With 5 bases removed from V and 4 bases from J, the gap between germline ends came to 17 bases. CDR3 length equals 15 residues. Germline CDR1 reads SNHLY; CDR2 reads FYNNEI. The CDR3 reads CASSTEDQGGETQYF. The CDR3 coding sequence is TGTGCCAGCAGTACCGAAGACCAGGGGGGAGAGACCCAGTACTTC.

The sample holds one count of this clonotype. CDR3: CASRYQGDNSPLHF. In nucleotides, the CDR3 is TGTGCCAGTAGATATCAGGGTGATAATTCACCCCTCCACTTT. This chain uses TRBV19 with TRBJ1-6; tentative D call: TRBD1 (5 bases). V shed 6 bases and J shed 5 bases, with 11 bases lying between them. CDR1 and CDR2 (germline): LNHDA, SQIVND (reference sequence). The CDR3 covers 14 residues.

This clonotype has more than one count but fewer than ten. This rearrangement joins TRBV6-2 or TRBV6-3 to TRBJ1-1; tentatively, D is TRBD1 (5 bases). Per the germline V gene, CDR1 is MNHEY and CDR2 is SVGEGT. The CDR3 spans 16 residues. V gave up 0 bases and J gave up 3 bases, with 14 bases separating them. CDR3 residues: CASSYSTGAVHTEAFF. CDR3 coding DNA: TGTGCCAGCAGTTACTCGACCGGGGCAGTTCACACTGAAGCTTTCTTT.

The V call is TRBV7-8, the J call TRBJ2-7, with 14 nucleotides matching TRBD2. The V and J ends lost 7 bases and 6 bases, in that order; junction bases with no gene match: 14. The CDR3 runs 17 residues. The germline V gene encodes CDR1 SGHVS and CDR2 FQNEAQ. CDR3 residues: CASTSGLAGASWLEQYF. The CDR3 coding sequence is TGTGCCAGCACCTCGGGACTAGCGGGGGCGTCCTGGCTCGAGCAGTACTTC.

Of note for this clonotype: One junction end disagrees with the germline gene, perhaps due to a read error. The chain is built from TRBV12-3 or TRBV12-4 and TRBJ2-2; 10 bases are shared with TRBD2. The CDR3 sequence is 14 residues long. The CDR3 DNA reads as TGTGCCTGCGGACTAGCGGTGAACACCGGGGAGTTGTTTTTT. Protein: CACGLAVNTGELFF.

The rearrangement links TRBV5-3 to TRBJ2-1; no reliable D call. TRBV5-3 is flagged as an ORF with uncertain function. This CDR3 is built from 12 residues. Between the trimmed V and J ends, which lost 0 bases and 12 bases, there was a span of 10 bases. CDR3 protein: CARSLATYPQFF. The CDR3 region has the DNA TGTGCCAGAAGCTTGGCGACCTACCCGCAGTTCTTC.

This clonotype was recorded a few times. The chain carries TRBV7-2 and TRBJ1-6; no clear D gene. The germline CDR1 and CDR2 sequences are SGHTA and FQGNSA. The CDR3 runs 14 residues. Trimming left V 2 bases short and J 8 bases short, with 10 bases between. The CDR3 DNA reads as TGTGCCAGCAGCTTACGCCAGCCCGATTCACCCCTCCACTTT. This encodes CASSLRQPDSPLHF.

The chain uses TRBV11-2 and TRBJ2-7; the D gene could be TRBD1 or TRBD2 (5 bases each). Trimming took off 0 bases at V and 6 bases at J, with 9 bases between the two ends. This CDR3 has 13 amino acids. The germline V gene encodes CDR1 SGHAT and CDR2 FQNNGV. CDR3 protein: CASSLDRGREQYF. CDR3 coding DNA: TGTGCCAGCAGCTTAGATCGGGGACGCGAGCAGTACTTC.

The genes are TRBV2 and TRBJ1-2; D unresolved. This CDR3 region has 15 residues. Germline lookup yields CDR1 SNHLY and CDR2 FYNNEI. V lost 1 base to trimming and J lost 5 bases, with 14 bases between them. CDR3 nucleotides: TGTGCCAGCAGTGAAGTCGGGCGGCCTCTATATGGCTACACCTTC. Its protein product is CASSEVGRPLYGYTF.

The chain recombines TRBV6-5 with TRBJ1-2; D gene ambiguous. CDR1 is MNHEY and CDR2 is SVGAGI in the germline V gene. This CDR3 is 13 amino acids long. Between the trimmed V and J ends, which lost 0 bases and 8 bases, there was a span of 10 bases. Written as DNA, the CDR3 is TGTGCCAGCAGTTACTCGAAGGTTTCGGGCTACACCTTC. Protein sequence: CASSYSKVSGYTF.

The genes are TRBV7-2 and TRBJ2-6, with TRBD1 matching 7 bases. J gave up 1 base and V 3 bases, and 6 bases lay outside the gene matches. The CDR3 extends over 17 amino acids. Germline CDR1 SGHTA, CDR2 FQGNSA. CDR3 amino acids: CASSFFQGVSGANVLTF. The CDR3 nucleotides are TGTGCCAGCAGCTTTTTCCAGGGGGTGTCTGGGGCCAACGTCCTGACTTTC.

V is TRBV7-9 and J is TRBJ2-4, with D perhaps given as TRBD1 or TRBD2 (6 bases each). V dropped 5 bases and J dropped 6 bases, with 14 bases sitting between them. The CDR3 covers 14 residues. Germline loops: CDR1 SEHNR, CDR2 FQNEAQ (reference sequence). The CDR3 nucleotides read TGTGCCAGCAGCGCTGGGGGGCGCGGAAACATTCAGTACTTC. Amino acids: CASSAGGRGNIQYF.

The V gene is TRBV12-3 or TRBV12-4, the J gene TRBJ1-2; 7 bases are a match to TRBD1. The CDR3 sequence is 13 residues long. With V trimmed by 1 base and J by 8 bases, 4 bases remained unmatched. The CDR3 reads CASSLGTGSGYTF. The CDR3, as DNA: TGTGCCAGCAGTTTAGGGACAGGATCGGGCTACACCTTC.

This clonotype was seen a few times. The chain links TRBV6-2 or TRBV6-3 to TRBJ1-1; D perhaps matches TRBD1 (5 bases). Trimming pared 2 bases from V and 4 bases from J, leaving 14 bases between. This CDR3 comprises 15 residues. CDR1 and CDR2 from the germline V gene are MNHEY and SVGEGT. The CDR3 DNA sequence: TGTGCCAGCAGTTACGAACTGGGAGGGGTCACTGAAGCTTTCTTT. It is translated as CASSYELGGVTEAFF.

The V gene is TRBV28, the J gene TRBJ2-2, with 7 nucleotides matching TRBD1. This CDR3 is 16 amino acids long. The germline CDR1 and CDR2 sequences are MDHEN and SYDVKM. Trimming at V came to 6 bases and at J to 6 bases, leaving 13 bases not matched to a gene. CDR3 residues: CASSRTGGIGPGELFF. The CDR3 DNA sequence: TGTGCCAGCAGCCGGACAGGCGGAATTGGTCCCGGGGAGCTGTTTTTT. Full variable domain (remainder filled in from reference TRBV28 and TRBJ2-2): DVKVTQSSRYLVKRTGEKVFLECVQDMDHENMFWYRQDPGLGLRLIYFSYDVKMKEKGDIPEGYSVSREKKERFSLILESASTNQTSMYLCASSRTGGIGPGELFFGEGSRLTVL.

The chain joins TRBV30 to TRBJ2-3, with unresolved D. Germline CDR1 and CDR2: GTSNPN and SVGIG (reference sequence). The CDR3 totals 11 residues. The V gene lost 8 bases and the J gene lost 6 bases, with 12 bases spanning the gap. CDR3 region: CARTSRDTQYF. DNA for the CDR3: TGTGCCCGGACCTCCAGGGATACGCAGTATTTT. The complete variable domain, with remaining parts taken from reference TRBV30 and TRBJ2-3, reads SQTIHQWPATLVQPVGSPLSLECTVEGTSNPNLYWYRQAAGRGLQLLFYSVGIGQISSEVPQNLSASRPQDRQFILSSKKLLLSDSGFYLCARTSRDTQYFGPGTRLTVL.

This chain links TRBV10-3 with TRBJ1-1, with D possibly TRBD1 on 6 matching bases. The germline V gene encodes CDR1 ENHRY and CDR2 SYGVKD. The CDR3 spans 17 residues. Trimming pared 0 bases from V and 0 bases from J, leaving 14 bases between. CDR3 residues: CAISESRGRGLNTEAFF. In nucleotides, the CDR3 is TGTGCCATCAGTGAGTCGAGGGGCAGGGGTTTGAACACTGAAGCTTTCTTT.

V usage is TRBV18 and J usage is TRBJ2-3; 13 bases are a match to TRBD2. V shed 1 base, J shed 5 bases, and the junction held 3 bases outside the gene matches. Germline V CDR1 and CDR2: KGHSH, LQKENI. CDR3 length: 16 residues. CDR3 sequence reads: CASSPRTSGGGDTQYF. CDR3 coding DNA: TGTGCCAGCTCACCACGCACTAGCGGGGGGGGAGATACGCAGTATTTT.

V usage is TRBV19 and J usage is TRBJ1-1; TRBD1 matches 7 bases. The V segment lost 4 bases and the J segment 6 bases; nucleotides outside the gene matches: 5. CDR1 LNHDA and CDR2 SQIVND come from the germline V gene (reference sequence). The CDR3 has 13 residues. CDR3: CASSRTGEAEAFF. The CDR3 nucleotides are TGTGCCAGTAGTAGAACAGGGGAGGCTGAAGCTTTCTTT.

This clonotype has more than one count but fewer than ten. The chain is built from TRBV20-1 and TRBJ1-1; a weak D match, TRBD1 (6 bases). The length of the CDR3 is 14 residues. Germline-derived CDR1 and CDR2 are DFQATT and SNEGSKA (reference sequence). Trimming shortened V by 5 bases and J by 4 bases, and 17 bases separated the two germline ends. The CDR3 protein is CSAARPRGGTEAFF. Written as DNA, the CDR3 is TGCAGTGCTGCCCGTCCCAGAGGGGGCACTGAAGCTTTCTTT.

The rearrangement links TRBV28 to TRBJ2-3; D gene unclear. Germline V gene lookup returns CDR1 MDHEN and CDR2 SYDVKM. This CDR3 spans 14 amino acids. Trimming shortened V by 3 bases and J by 3 bases, and 10 bases separated the two germline ends. CDR3 residues: CASSFVAGTDTQYF. DNA of the CDR3: TGTGCCAGCAGTTTCGTCGCCGGTACAGATACGCAGTATTTT.

This chain links TRBV2 with TRBJ2-1, with D possibly TRBD1 on 6 matching bases. The germline V gene has CDR1 SNHLY and CDR2 FYNNEI. Deletions cut 8 bases from V and 3 bases from J, with 11 bases between. The CDR3 contains 13 residues. The CDR3 here is CASVGRGYNEQFF. CDR3 sequence (DNA): TGTGCCAGCGTCGGCAGGGGCTACAATGAGCAGTTCTTC.

This clonotype was seen more than once but under ten times. The chain is built from TRBV7-8 and TRBJ1-2, with 7 bases that match TRBD1. Germline loops: CDR1 SGHVS, CDR2 FQNEAQ. CDR3 size: 15 residues. After removal of 5 bases from V and 3 bases from J, the junction contained 9 bases not matched to a gene. Written as DNA, the CDR3 is TGTGCCAGCAGCGCTAACAGGGGCGCCGACTATGGCTACACCTTC. Its protein product is CASSANRGADYGYTF.

There are a few counts of this clonotype. V is TRBV20-1 and J is TRBJ1-6; the D gene is possibly TRBD1 (6 bases). Trimming stripped 6 bases from V and 3 bases from J, with 12 bases between. CDR1 and CDR2 (germline): DFQATT, SNEGSKA (reference sequence). The CDR3 totals 14 residues. The CDR3 DNA reads as TGCAGTGCCATTACAGGGCTCTATAATTCACCCCTCCACTTT. Translated, it gives CSAITGLYNSPLHF.

CDR3 amino acids: CATLGEGWTGNTIYF. The CDR3 bases are TGTGCCACCCTTGGGGAAGGGTGGACTGGAAACACCATATATTTT. The V gene is TRBV15, the J gene TRBJ1-3; no reliable D call. CDR1 LNHNV and CDR2 YYDKDF come from the germline V gene (reference sequence). V dropped 8 bases and J dropped 2 bases, with 16 bases sitting between them. This CDR3 region has 15 residues.

This clonotype was seen a handful of times. The CDR3 nucleotides are TGTGCCAGCAGTTTTTCTCATGGCTACACCTTC. As protein: CASSFSHGYTF. The chain joins TRBV28 to TRBJ1-2; no firm D call. The CDR3 has 11 residues. V gave up 3 bases and J gave up 6 bases, with 5 bases separating them. CDR1 and CDR2 from the germline V gene are MDHEN and SYDVKM.

The chain employs TRBV12-3 or TRBV12-4 and TRBJ1-2, with a weak D call TRBD1 (6 bases). The CDR3 totals 13 residues. Between the trimmed V and J ends, which lost 6 bases and 5 bases, there was a span of 13 bases. CDR3 sequence reads: CASRLTTGYGYTF. The CDR3 region has the DNA TGTGCCAGCAGACTGACGACAGGATATGGCTACACCTTC.

The chain couples TRBV7-2 to TRBJ2-7, with D unclear. The CDR3 runs to 16 residues. V was trimmed by 2 bases and J by 0 bases, leaving 14 bases between them. CDR1 and CDR2 (germline): SGHTA, FQGNSA. CDR3 in amino acids: CASSLPPPKSSYEQYF. Here the CDR3 DNA reads TGTGCCAGCAGCTTACCCCCGCCTAAAAGCTCCTACGAGCAGTACTTC.